This TCR beta chain was profiled in a study of shared clonotypes between healthy human individuals. Overall study findings and caveats: The rarefaction results pointed to incomplete sorted-subset sequencing despite large depth. The study found lower generation probabilities in non-shared clonotypes than in those shared by all four donors.

Note on this clone: As yet, its antigen is unknown.

Only in-frame clones appear in the TCRdb table, and some are missing; sequencing was by immunoSEQ multiplex PCR. The profile shows around 1.9 million clones, roughly 91% of them singletons. Naive-designated CD8 cells lacked CD45RO, were positively enriched for CCR7, and omitted terminally differentiated effector memory CD45RA+ cells. The CDR3 runs to 16 residues. Per the germline V gene, CDR1 is SNHLY and CDR2 is FYNNEI. V lost 6 bases, J lost 6 bases, and 9 bases stayed unmatched. The chain joins TRBV2 to TRBJ1-4; 11 bases match TRBD1. The specimen was naive CD8+ T cells from PBMCs. The TCR sequence derives from a man younger than 35 in good health. Some clones in this sample may be carry-over from other donors' samples. CDR3 sequence (DNA): TGTGCCAGCAGCGCCGGGACAGGGGGATCCCATGAAAAACTGTTTTTT. This translates into CASSAGTGGSHEKLFF.